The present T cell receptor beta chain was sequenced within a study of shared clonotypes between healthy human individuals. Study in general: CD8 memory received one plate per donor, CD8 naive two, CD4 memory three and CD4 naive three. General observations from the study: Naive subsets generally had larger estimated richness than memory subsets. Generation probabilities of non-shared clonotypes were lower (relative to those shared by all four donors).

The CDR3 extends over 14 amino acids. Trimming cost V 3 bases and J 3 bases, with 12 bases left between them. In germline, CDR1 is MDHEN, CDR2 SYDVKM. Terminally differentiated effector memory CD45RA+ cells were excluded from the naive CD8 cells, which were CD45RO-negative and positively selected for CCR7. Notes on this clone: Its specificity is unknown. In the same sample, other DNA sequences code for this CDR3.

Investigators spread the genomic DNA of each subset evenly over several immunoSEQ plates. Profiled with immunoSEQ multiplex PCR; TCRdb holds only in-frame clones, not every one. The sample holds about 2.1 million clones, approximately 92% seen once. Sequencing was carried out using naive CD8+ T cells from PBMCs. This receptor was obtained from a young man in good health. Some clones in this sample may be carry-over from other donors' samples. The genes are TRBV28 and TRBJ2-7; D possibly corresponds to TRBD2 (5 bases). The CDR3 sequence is CASSFIGAGYEQYF. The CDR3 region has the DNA TGTGCCAGCAGTTTTATCGGTGCGGGCTACGAGCAGTACTTC.